These 17 T cell receptor beta chains share one sample of origin, sequenced in a study of blood T cell repertoires in COVID-19. Repertoires were generated with immunoSEQ multiplex PCR, while TCRdb's copy carries only in-frame clones and drops some. The table lists 90,000 to 100,000 clones, around nine tenths of them singletons. What was sequenced was peripheral blood. Receptor source: a man aged 45-65 years with acute or convalescent COVID-19.

The chain employs TRBV19 and TRBJ1-4, with a possible D match to TRBD1 (6 bases). CDR1 LNHDA and CDR2 SQIVND come from the germline V gene (reference sequence). This CDR3 contains 12 residues. Deletions cut 5 bases from V and 8 bases from J, with 9 bases between. In DNA form, the CDR3 reads TGTGCCAGTAGTCCAGGGGTCGAAAAACTGTTTTTT. Its translation is CASSPGVEKLFF.

CDR3 residues: CACGTAQTTAQHF. In nucleotides, the CDR3 is TGTGCCTGCGGGACTGCCCAGACTACGGCCCAGCATTTT. This chain connects TRBV19 to TRBJ1-5; D is perhaps TRBD1 (5 bases). Trimming cost V 11 bases and J 11 bases, with 22 bases left between them. The CDR3 has 13 residues. CDR1 LNHDA and CDR2 SQIVND come from the germline V gene (reference sequence).

This rearrangement joins TRBV5-1 to TRBJ2-1; TRBD1 might be the D (8 bases). This CDR3 contains 14 residues. Per germline, CDR1 SGHRS and CDR2 YFSETQ. Between the trimmed V and J ends, which lost 4 bases and 8 bases, there was a span of 16 bases. The CDR3 bases are TGCGCCAGCAGCACGGGACAGGCGGGGGATGAGCAGTTCTTC. This translates into CASSTGQAGDEQFF.

The V call is TRBV5-6, the J call TRBJ1-6; TRBD1 might be the D (6 bases). V was pared by 0 bases and J by 0 bases, with 13 bases between. CDR3 size: 18 residues. Looked up from germline, CDR1 is SGHDT and CDR2 is YYEEEE. This CDR3 reads CASSLAGGASSYNSPLHF. The CDR3 nucleotides read TGTGCCAGCAGCTTGGCCGGGGGGGCCAGCTCCTATAATTCACCCCTCCACTTT.

The chain recombines TRBV3-1 (or the pseudogene TRBV3-2) with TRBJ1-5; D unresolved. The CDR3 loop spans 13 amino acids. Trimming cost V 1 base and J 9 bases, with 10 bases left between them. CDR1 and CDR2 (germline): LGHDT, YNNKEL (reference sequence). The CDR3 bases are TGTGCCAGCAGCCAAGGTGAGGGAGCGCCCCAGCATTTT. This encodes CASSQGEGAPQHF.

V is TRBV25-1 and J is TRBJ2-1; 7 positions match TRBD1. Germline V gene sequence: CDR1 MGHDK, CDR2 SYGVNS. The CDR3 sequence is 15 residues long. The V and J ends lost 6 bases and 0 bases, in that order; junction bases with no gene match: 5. CDR3 amino acids: CASSPQGSSYNEQFF. The CDR3 DNA reads as TGTGCCAGCAGCCCACAGGGGAGCTCCTACAATGAGCAGTTCTTC. The full variable domain, rest sourced from reference TRBV25-1 and TRBJ2-1, is EADIYQTPRYLVIGTGKKITLECSQTMGHDKMYWYQQDPGMELHLIHYSYGVNSTEKGDLSSESTVSRIRTEHFPLTLESARPSHTSQYLCASSPQGSSYNEQFFGPGTRLTVL.

This clone came up a few times. J is TRBJ2-7 and V is TRBV12-3 or TRBV12-4; maybe TRBD2 (6 bases). The CDR3 sequence is 13 residues long. V was pared by 6 bases and J by 4 bases, with 13 bases between. CDR3 amino acids: CASRPAGRYEQYF. CDR3 nucleotide sequence: TGTGCCAGCAGGCCCGCGGGGAGGTACGAGCAGTACTTC.

The rearrangement uses TRBV5-6 and TRBJ1-1; 9 nucleotides line up with TRBD1. Germline V gene data show CDR1 as SGHDT and CDR2 as YYEEEE. J gave up 6 bases and V 4 bases, and 16 bases lay outside the gene matches. The CDR3 contains 17 residues. This CDR3 is CASSQVTGTGKSAEAFF. CDR3 DNA sequence: TGTGCCAGCAGCCAGGTTACCGGGACAGGGAAGAGCGCTGAAGCTTTCTTT. The full variable domain, rest sourced from reference TRBV5-6 and TRBJ1-1, is DAGVTQSPTHLIKTRGQQVTLRCSPKSGHDTVSWYQQALGQGPQFIFQYYEEEERQRGNFPDRFSGHQFPNYSSELNVNALLLGDSALYLCASSQVTGTGKSAEAFFGQGTRLTVV.

The J gene is TRBJ1-1, the V gene TRBV6-4; tentative D call: TRBD1 (6 bases). The CDR3 runs 12 residues. Germline CDR1 and CDR2: MRHNA and SNTAGT. V lost 9 bases and J 10 bases, leaving 18 bases between the germline ends. Here the CDR3 reads CARQGISNLAFF. The DNA of the CDR3 is TGTGCCAGACAGGGAATATCGAACTTAGCTTTCTTT.

The chain uses TRBV30 and TRBJ2-7, with 12 bases aligning to TRBD2. This CDR3 is built from 15 residues. The germline gives CDR1 GTSNPN, CDR2 SVGIG (reference sequence). V dropped 0 bases and J dropped 5; count of bases not matched to a gene: 5. Written as DNA, the CDR3 is TGTGCCTGGAGTGTACCGGGACTAGCGGGCCACGAGCAGTACTTC. It translates to CAWSVPGLAGHEQYF.

This clone was seen once. The chain employs TRBV11-3 and TRBJ2-1; TRBD2 matches at 7 bases. Germline CDR1 reads SGHNT; CDR2 reads YENEEA. The CDR3 extends over 13 amino acids. J gave up 7 bases and V 1 base, and 1 base lay outside the gene matches. CDR3 nucleotide sequence: TGTGCCAGCAGCTTAGGGGGGGGGAATGAGCAGTTCTTC. Encoded protein: CASSLGGGNEQFF.

The chain has TRBV5-8 and TRBJ2-1; 15 nucleotides align to TRBD2. Looked up from germline, CDR1 is SGHTS and CDR2 is YDEGEE. This CDR3 region has 16 residues. The junction had 5 bases not matched to a gene; V was cut back by 3 bases and J by 7 bases. This CDR3 reads CASSWTSGRARNEQFF. The CDR3 nucleotides are TGTGCCAGCAGCTGGACTAGCGGGAGGGCGCGGAATGAGCAGTTCTTC.

This clone appeared once. The chain is built from TRBV28 and TRBJ2-7, with TRBD1 matching 9 bases. The CDR3 totals 16 residues. V was pared by 4 bases and J by 2 bases, with 9 bases of the junction left unmatched. Germline V gives CDR1 MDHEN, CDR2 SYDVKM. CDR3 amino acids: CASSSILGQGAYEQYF. The CDR3, as DNA: TGTGCCAGCAGTTCAATCCTGGGACAGGGAGCCTACGAGCAGTACTTC.

The genes are TRBV6-5 and TRBJ1-5; 7 bases fit TRBD1. This CDR3 contains 14 residues. V lost 2 bases, J lost 6 bases, and 4 bases stayed unmatched. Germline V gene lookup returns CDR1 MNHEY and CDR2 SVGAGI. The CDR3 bases are TGTGCCAGCAGTTACGCGGCAGGGGGTCAGCCCCAGCATTTT. Its protein is CASSYAAGGQPQHF.

V is TRBV2 and J is TRBJ2-2; 9 bases match TRBD1. Germline V gene sequence: CDR1 SNHLY, CDR2 FYNNEI. Trimming took 5 bases from V and 1 from J; bases not matched to a gene: 5. This CDR3 is built from 16 residues. The CDR3: CASSFTGGQNTGELFF. In DNA form, the CDR3 reads TGTGCCAGCAGTTTTACAGGGGGCCAGAACACCGGGGAGCTGTTTTTT.

The chain has TRBV7-9 and TRBJ2-3; weak D call: TRBD2 (5 bases). CDR3 length: 18 amino acids. Trimming removed 0 bases from V and 0 bases from J, with 16 bases in between. CDR1 and CDR2 from the germline V gene are SEHNR and FQNEAQ (reference sequence). The CDR3 loop is CASSLAPGVALSTDTQYF. DNA for the CDR3: TGTGCCAGCAGCTTAGCCCCTGGGGTAGCGCTGAGCACAGATACGCAGTATTTT.

V and J are TRBV19 and TRBJ2-3; D is uncertain. CDR3 length: 15 residues. Trimming removed 3 bases from V and 2 bases from J, with 12 bases in between. From germline, CDR1 is LNHDA and CDR2 SQIVND (reference sequence). The CDR3 loop is CASSIFLGDTDTQYF. CDR3 DNA: TGTGCCAGTAGTATCTTTCTAGGAGACACAGATACGCAGTATTTT.